The sequence of this TCR beta chain was determined in a study of OX40 agonist ivuxolimab in advanced cancers. Study overall: An agonistic anti-OX40 (CD134) antibody, ivuxolimab, was used to treat the patients. Study-wide findings and caveats: Fewer expanded clones were found on average in CD4+ than in CD8+ T cells. Both blood CD4+ and CD8+ T cells showed clonal growth by week 6 at 0.1 to 3.0 mg/kg.

Remarks on this clone: Antigen: not known.

Researchers took blood at baseline, on cycle 4 day 1, and on cycle 7 day 1. Sequenced by immunoSEQ multiplex PCR; TCRdb stores in-frame clones only, minus some. Among tens of thousands of clones listed, about 88% were seen once. The CDR3 loop spans 15 amino acids. V shed 0 bases and J shed 3 bases, with 11 bases lying between them. Germline loops: CDR1 MNHEY, CDR2 SMNVEV (reference sequence). The chain employs TRBV27 and TRBJ1-1, with D maybe TRBD1 (5 bases). This receptor was obtained from an adult with an advanced solid tumor such as melanoma, head and neck, liver or kidney cancer. Sample: CD4+ or CD8+ T cells sorted from blood, taken in a trial of the OX40 agonist ivuxolimab. The CDR3 DNA reads as TGTGCCAGCAGTTTATCGGGGCAGTTTTACACTGAAGCTTTCTTT. Translating it yields CASSLSGQFYTEAFF.